These 11 T cell receptor beta chains share one sample of origin, sequenced in a study of T cell repertoires in cytomegalovirus infection. TCRdb processed the reads anew with MiXCR; each CDR3 protein has one entry. The sample includes 700,000 to 900,000 distinct CDR3 sequences, 29% of them seen just once. Antigens for these TCRs are unknown. The source was cultured CD8+ T cells from PBMCs, collected from culture after CMV antigen stimulation. Receptors originate from a human donor in good health (CMV status not recorded). Some clones in this sample may be carry-over from other donors' samples.

The J gene is TRBJ2-5, the V gene TRBV25-1, with 8 bases aligning to TRBD2. The germline V gene has CDR1 MGHDK and CDR2 SYGVNS. The CDR3 extends over 13 amino acids. After removal of 8 bases from V and 6 bases from J, the junction contained 8 bases not matched to a gene. CDR3 sequence: CASLRERGKTQYF. The CDR3 DNA follows: TGTGCCAGCCTAAGGGAGCGGGGGAAGACCCAGTACTTC.

In its sample, this clonotype was seen many times. The chain joins TRBV7-6 to TRBJ2-7, with 8 bases lining up with TRBD1. The V gene's germline CDR1 is SGHVS and CDR2 FNYEAQ. Trimming cost V 5 bases and J 1 base; bases outside gene matches: 10. This CDR3 is built from 16 residues. DNA for the CDR3: TGTGCCAGCAGCCCGATACAGGGGGTAGGGTCCTACGAGCAGTACGTC. It codes for CASSPIQGVGSYEQYV.

There are a few counts of this clonotype. The chain recombines TRBV9 with TRBJ1-1; tentatively, D is TRBD1 (5 bases). The CDR3 has 13 residues. Looked up from germline, CDR1 is SGDLS and CDR2 is YYNGEE. With 2 bases removed from V and 3 bases from J, the gap between germline ends came to 8 bases. The CDR3, as DNA: TGTGCCAGCAGCGTCGGGGGACACACTGAAGCTTTCTTT. It translates to CASSVGGHTEAFF.

The V call is TRBV12-3 or TRBV12-4, the J call TRBJ2-7, with 11 bases that match TRBD2. With 2 bases clipped from V and 2 bases from J, the junction kept 2 bases outside the gene matches. There are 15 residues in the CDR3. CDR3 in amino acids: CASSLSLAGAYEQYV. The CDR3 DNA reads as TGTGCCAGCAGTTTATCACTAGCGGGAGCCTACGAGCAGTACGTC.

This chain connects TRBV19 to TRBJ2-5; 7 bases agree with TRBD2. The CDR3 has 13 residues. Germline trimming cut 7 bases from V and 5 bases from J; bases unmatched to any gene: 7. The germline gives CDR1 LNHDA, CDR2 SQIVND (reference sequence). CDR3 DNA: TGTGCCAGTACCGTTAGCGGGTCCGAGACCCAGTACTTC. It translates to CASTVSGSETQYF.

This clonotype was observed at least ten times. The chain recombines TRBV5-5 with TRBJ2-2, with D tentatively TRBD2 (6 bases). This CDR3 has 17 amino acids. V lost 6 bases and J 2 bases, leaving 20 bases between the germline ends. Germline CDR1 and CDR2: SGHKS and YYEKEE (reference sequence). The CDR3 DNA sequence: TGTGCCAGCAACACCGACCGGGACGGACTAAACACCGGGGAGCTGTTTTTT. Its translation is CASNTDRDGLNTGELFF.

CDR3 protein: CASSSGTSPLHF. Written as DNA, the CDR3 is TGTGCCAGCAGCTCGGGAACTTCACCCCTCCACTTT. This chain connects TRBV7-3 to TRBJ1-6; D gene uncertain. CDR1 is SGHTA, CDR2 FQGTGA, per germline. The CDR3 has 12 amino acids. Trimming removed 4 bases from V and 9 bases from J, with 7 bases in between. Full variable domain (rest looked up from reference TRBV7-3 and TRBJ1-6): GAGVSQTPSNKVTEKGKYVELRCDPISGHTALYWYRQSLGQGPEFLIYFQGTGAADDSGLPNDRFFAVRPEGSVSTLKIQRTERGDSAVYLCASSSGTSPLHFGNGTRLTVT.

In its sample, this clonotype was seen a few times. The rearrangement joins TRBV7-7 to TRBJ2-7; a possible D gene is TRBD1 (6 bases). The germline V gene has CDR1 SSHAT and CDR2 FNYEAQ (reference sequence). The length of the CDR3 is 15 residues. CDR3 sequence: CASSPQLGAFYEQYV. The CDR3 nucleotides are TGTGCTAGCAGCCCCCAGCTGGGGGCCTTCTACGAGCAGTACGTC.

This clonotype was counted only a few times. The chain employs TRBV27 and TRBJ2-2; D is possibly TRBD1 (5 bases). The CDR3 extends over 15 amino acids. Trimming removed 3 bases from V and 3 bases from J, with 11 bases in between. Germline V gives CDR1 MNHEY, CDR2 SMNVEV (reference sequence). CDR3 region: CASSFEGADTGELFF. DNA for the CDR3: TGTGCCAGCAGTTTCGAAGGGGCGGACACCGGGGAGCTGTTTTTT.

The CDR3 here is CASSPAVSAEKLFF. The DNA for the CDR3 is TGTGCCAGCAGCCCGGCGGTCTCCGCTGAAAAACTGTTTTTT. This chain connects TRBV7-9 to TRBJ1-4; D is undetermined. CDR1 and CDR2 (germline): SEHNR, FQNEAQ (reference sequence). CDR3 length equals 14 residues. V lost 5 bases, J lost 7 bases, and 14 bases lay in between.

This clonotype came up many times. The chain carries TRBV5-1 and TRBJ1-6, with 7 bases fitting TRBD1. The germline V gene has CDR1 SGHRS and CDR2 YFSETQ. This CDR3 spans 14 amino acids. J gave up 5 bases and V 4 bases, and 3 bases lay outside the gene matches. In DNA, the CDR3 is TGCGCCAGCAGCCCCGGGACAGATAATTCACCCCTCCACTTT. It specifies CASSPGTDNSPLHF. The whole variable domain, remainder taken from reference TRBV5-1 and TRBJ1-6, is KAGVTQTPRYLIKTRGQQVTLSCSPISGHRSVSWYQQTPGQGLQFLFEYFSETQRNKGNFPGRFSGRQFSNSRSEMNVSTLELGDSALYLCASSPGTDNSPLHFGNGTRLTVT.